A selection of T cell receptor beta chains follows, all from one sample in a study of blood T cell repertoires in COVID-19. Assay used: immunoSEQ multiplex PCR; TCRdb lists only in-frame clones, some missing. The profile shows 250,000 or so clones, approximately 84% of them singletons. Sequenced: PBMCs or T cells enriched from blood (not recorded which). All receptors derive from a woman between 50 and 59 years old who had been exposed to COVID-19. CDR3s include the opening cysteine and the closing phenylalanine or tryptophan. The D gene is left open where the match is weak. Clone size appears in some rows only: once, few, many, or a class for an expanded clone.

J gene,V gene,D gene,clone size,CDR3 DNA,CDR3 protein
TRBJ1-5,TRBV7-8,TRBD1,NA,TGTGCCAGCAGCTTCGACAGGGGGCAGCCCCAGCATTTT,CASSFDRGQPQHF
TRBJ2-2,TRBV3-1/TRBV3-2,NA,NA,TGTGCCAGCAGCCAAGATTGGAGAGGGTCCGGGGAGCTGTTTTTT,CASSQDWRGSGELFF
TRBJ2-3,TRBV28,TRBD2,NA,TGTGCCAGCAGTCCTACCAACCCGTCAACGGGAGGCCGTAGCACAGATACGCAGTATTTT,CASSPTNPSTGGRSTDTQYF
TRBJ2-7,TRBV11-2,NA,NA,TGTGCCAGCAGCCCAAGGGGGGGGGAGGCCGAGCAGTACTTC,CASSPRGGEAEQYF
TRBJ1-1,TRBV15,NA,once,TGTGCCACCAGCGAAGGGGCCACTGAAGCTTTCTTT,CATSEGATEAFF
TRBJ1-2,TRBV2,NA,once,TGTGCCAGCAGTGCGGGGGTCGAGGACTATGGCTACACCTTC,CASSAGVEDYGYTF
TRBJ2-2,TRBV24-1,TRBD2,NA,TGTGCCACCAGTCCTAGGACTAGCACTTTTGACACCGGGGAGCTGTTTTTT,CATSPRTSTFDTGELFF
TRBJ2-5,TRBV7-9,TRBD1,NA,TGTGCCAGCAGCTTTAGGACAGGGGACTTCCGTCAAGAGACCCAGTACTTC,CASSFRTGDFRQETQYF
TRBJ1-2,TRBV11-2,TRBD1,NA,TGTGCCTCTTCCGGGACAGACCTCTATGGCTACACCTTC,CASSGTDLYGYTF
TRBJ2-7,TRBV27,NA,NA,TGTGCCAGCAGTTTAACCCCTAGGAACGAGCAGTACTTC,CASSLTPRNEQYF
TRBJ2-7,TRBV14,NA,NA,TGTGCCAGCAGCCAAGGGTCTGGGAGCTCCTACGAGCAGTACTTC,CASSQGSGSSYEQYF
TRBJ1-3,TRBV18,NA,NA,TGTGCCAGCTCACTCGACTTCGGCTCTGGAAACACCATATATTTT,CASSLDFGSGNTIYF
TRBJ1-1,TRBV16,TRBD1,NA,TGTGCCAGCAGCCAATTCCGTGGAACAGGGGGCACTGAAGCTTTCTTT,CASSQFRGTGGTEAFF
TRBJ1-6,TRBV5-1,NA,few,TGCGCCAGCAGCTTGGCGGGTTTACAGGGTTTGGGTATGGATAATTCACCCCTCCACTTT,CASSLAGLQGLGMDNSPLHF